A single sample gave rise to the 30 T cell receptor beta chains below, sequenced in a study of shared clonotypes between healthy human individuals. Only in-frame clones appear in the TCRdb table, and some are missing; sequencing was by immunoSEQ multiplex PCR. The top ten clones hold about 0.35% of a sample with 1,400,000 or so clones, roughly 98.5% of them seen once. The specimen sequenced was naive CD4+ T cells sorted from blood. Subset of the sample: CD45RA+ positively selected. These receptors all come from a man younger than 45 in good health.

The V gene is TRBV2, the J gene TRBJ2-3, with D tentatively TRBD1 or TRBD2 (5 bases each). This CDR3 has 14 amino acids. Trimming took 2 bases from V and 7 from J, leaving 13 bases between them. CDR1 SNHLY and CDR2 FYNNEI come from the germline V gene. CDR3 DNA sequence: TGTGCCAGCAGTGAACCCCCGAGGGGATATACGCAGTATTTT. This codes for CASSEPPRGYTQYF.

A few counts support this clone. The chain joins TRBV28 to TRBJ1-5; D remains ambiguous. The V end was cut by 1 base, the J end by 3 bases, with 16 bases between. The germline gives CDR1 MDHEN, CDR2 SYDVKM. The CDR3 is 17 residues long. CDR3 in DNA: TGTGCCAGCAGTTTATTTTCTCACGGCAGACCCAATCAGCCCCAGCATTTT. Translation: CASSLFSHGRPNQPQHF. The whole variable domain, filled in from reference TRBV28 and TRBJ1-5, reads DVKVTQSSRYLVKRTGEKVFLECVQDMDHENMFWYRQDPGLGLRLIYFSYDVKMKEKGDIPEGYSVSREKKERFSLILESASTNQTSMYLCASSLFSHGRPNQPQHFGDGTRLSIL.

J is TRBJ2-1 and V is TRBV7-3; the D call may be TRBD1 or TRBD2 (5 bases each). CDR1 and CDR2 from the germline V gene are SGHTA and FQGTGA. V shed 2 bases and J shed 8 bases, with 10 bases lying between them. The CDR3 runs to 13 residues. CDR3 in amino acids: CASSLGGDDEQFF. CDR3 nucleotide sequence: TGTGCCAGCAGCTTAGGGGGAGACGATGAGCAGTTCTTC.

This rearrangement joins TRBV5-1 to TRBJ1-2; D uncertain. V was cut by 7 bases and J by 6 bases, with 16 bases left in between. Germline V gene data show CDR1 as SGHRS and CDR2 as YFSETQ. The CDR3 length is 13 residues. The CDR3 DNA follows: TGCGCCAGCTTTCGGGATCTTAGGGATGGCTACACCTTC. It codes for CASFRDLRDGYTF.

This chain joins TRBV5-1 and TRBJ2-7; 11 bases match TRBD1. Losses at the gene ends were 0 bases for V and 3 bases for J; bases not matched to a gene: 5. From germline, CDR1 is SGHRS and CDR2 YFSETQ. The CDR3 is 16 amino acids. This CDR3 is CASSLAWDRGDYEQYF. In DNA, the CDR3 is TGCGCCAGCAGCTTGGCGTGGGACAGGGGGGACTACGAGCAGTACTTC.

The chain joins TRBV9 to TRBJ1-2, with D uncertain. This CDR3 spans 15 amino acids. V shed 0 bases and J shed 12 bases, with 21 bases lying between them. The germline V gene encodes CDR1 SGDLS and CDR2 YYNGEE. This CDR3 is CASSVVRDGPASHTF. Here the CDR3 DNA reads TGTGCCAGCAGCGTAGTGAGAGATGGGCCTGCCTCTCACACCTTC.

The chain recombines TRBV5-6 with TRBJ2-7; 9 bases match TRBD2. CDR1 and CDR2 (germline): SGHDT, YYEEEE. CDR3 length: 17 amino acids. With V trimmed by 0 bases and J by 5 bases, 12 bases remained unmatched. The CDR3 is CASSLGPSGEHIHEQYF. CDR3 coding DNA: TGTGCCAGCAGCTTGGGGCCTAGCGGGGAGCACATCCACGAGCAGTACTTC.

Only a few counts were recorded for this clone. J is TRBJ1-2 and V is TRBV2; no reliable D call. This CDR3 is 12 amino acids long. Germline V gene lookup returns CDR1 SNHLY and CDR2 FYNNEI. Trimming removed 5 bases from V and 4 bases from J, with 8 bases in between. CDR3 nucleotides: TGTGCCAGCAGTCTCCTCATCTATGGCTACACCTTC. It encodes CASSLLIYGYTF.

The CDR3 region has the DNA TGTGCCAGCAGCTCAAACAGGGCTATGAACACTGAAGCTTTCTTT. Protein product: CASSSNRAMNTEAFF. The chain uses TRBV7-9 and TRBJ1-1, with D perhaps matching TRBD1 (6 bases). Germline CDR1 SEHNR, CDR2 FQNEAQ (reference sequence). CDR3 length: 15 residues. Trimming took 4 bases from V and 0 from J, leaving 12 bases between them.

This rearrangement joins TRBV7-9 to TRBJ2-7; D gene ambiguous. Germline V lookup: CDR1 SEHNR, CDR2 FQNEAQ (reference sequence). Trimming removed 2 bases at V and 0 bases at J, with 14 bases between. The CDR3 contains 16 residues. The CDR3: CASSLIRNSDSYEQYF. CDR3 nucleotide sequence: TGTGCCAGCAGCTTAATCCGGAACAGCGACTCCTACGAGCAGTACTTC.

This chain connects TRBV28 to TRBJ2-3, with D hard to call. There are 16 residues in the CDR3. Germline lookup yields CDR1 MDHEN and CDR2 SYDVKM. The V gene lost 6 bases and the J gene lost 6 bases, with 22 bases spanning the gap. In nucleotides, the CDR3 is TGTGCCAGCAGACGAAGCCAGACCCCCAACGGGGATACGCAGTATTTT. Translating gives CASRRSQTPNGDTQYF.

In its sample, this clone was seen once. The rearrangement uses TRBV29-1 and TRBJ1-1, with 10 bases aligning to TRBD1. The CDR3 runs to 14 residues. The germline gives CDR1 SQVTM, CDR2 ANQGSEA. After removal of 7 bases from V and 3 bases from J, the junction contained 8 bases not matched to a gene. The CDR3 nucleotides are TGCAGCGCGACAGGGGGCCTTTGGTACACTGAAGCTTTCTTT. Translated, it gives CSATGGLWYTEAFF.

The rearrangement uses TRBV5-1 and TRBJ1-1, with D unclear. Trimming left V 0 bases short and J 6 bases short, with 9 bases between. The CDR3 runs to 13 residues. The germline gives CDR1 SGHRS, CDR2 YFSETQ. The CDR3 loop reads CASSLEMGAEAFF. In DNA, the CDR3 is TGCGCCAGCAGCTTGGAGATGGGCGCTGAAGCTTTCTTT.

The rearrangement links TRBV18 to TRBJ1-4, with D unclear. The V and J ends lost 2 bases and 1 base respectively, with 8 bases between them. The CDR3 consists of 15 residues. Germline V gene data show CDR1 as KGHSH and CDR2 as LQKENI. The CDR3 here is CASSPMRVTNEKLFF. The CDR3 coding sequence is TGTGCCAGCTCACCAATGAGGGTAACTAATGAAAAACTGTTTTTT.

This rearrangement joins TRBV19 to TRBJ1-1; maybe TRBD1 (5 bases). The CDR3 spans 16 residues. Germline V lookup: CDR1 LNHDA, CDR2 SQIVND (reference sequence). V lost 0 bases, J lost 1 base, and 12 bases lay in between. The DNA for the CDR3 is TGTGCCAGTAGTATAGATAACAGGAGATGGAACACTGAAGCTTTCTTT. It specifies CASSIDNRRWNTEAFF.

As DNA, the CDR3 is TGTGCCAGCAGCCAACATACTAGGTCCTCCTACAATGAGCAGTTCTTC. Protein sequence: CASSQHTRSSYNEQFF. The rearrangement uses TRBV14 and TRBJ2-1; tentative D call: TRBD2 (5 bases). Trimming stripped 2 bases from V and 0 bases from J, with 11 bases between. Germline V gene sequence: CDR1 SGHDN, CDR2 FVKESK. The CDR3 is 16 amino acids.

This rearrangement joins TRBV18 to TRBJ2-5, with TRBD2 matching 7 bases. V gave up 3 bases and J gave up 8 bases; unmatched junction bases: 12. Germline assignment: CDR1 KGHSH and CDR2 LQKENI. The CDR3 is 15 residues long. This chain's CDR3 is CASSPGRGRAETQYF. The CDR3 coding sequence is TGTGCCAGCTCACCGGGGAGGGGCCGTGCGGAAACCCAGTACTTC.

V is TRBV7-3 and J is TRBJ2-1; 11 bases fit TRBD2. This CDR3 comprises 16 residues. Germline trimming cut 1 base from V and 8 bases from J; bases unmatched to any gene: 7. The germline V gene has CDR1 SGHTA and CDR2 FQGTGA. The CDR3 sequence is CASSLSPLAGVDEQFF. CDR3 DNA: TGTGCCAGCAGCTTAAGCCCACTAGCGGGAGTGGATGAGCAGTTCTTC.

This chain links TRBV29-1 with TRBJ1-2; D is undetermined. V was pared by 6 bases and J by 8 bases, with 28 bases between. The CDR3 covers 16 residues. Germline loops: CDR1 SQVTM, CDR2 ANQGSEA. The chain's CDR3 is CSVGPDPGRKIGGYTF. The CDR3 nucleotides are TGCAGCGTCGGCCCCGATCCTGGAAGAAAAATTGGAGGCTACACCTTC. Variable domain in full (rest from reference TRBV29-1 and TRBJ1-2): SAVISQKPSRDICQRGTSLTIQCQVDSQVTMMFWYRQQPGQSLTLIATANQGSEATYESGFVIDKFPISRPNLTFSTLTVSNMSPEDSSIYLCSVGPDPGRKIGGYTFGSGTRLTVV.

The chain has TRBV11-2 and TRBJ1-1; the D is unclear. In germline, CDR1 is SGHAT, CDR2 FQNNGV. V dropped 3 bases and J dropped 8 bases, with 10 bases sitting between them. There are 12 residues in the CDR3. CDR3 nucleotides: TGTGCCAGCAGCTTCCGGGAAAACGAAGCTTTCTTT. This sequence encodes CASSFRENEAFF.

The rearrangement joins TRBV5-1 to TRBJ1-4, with D possibly being TRBD1 (6 bases). V was clipped by 0 bases and J by 5 bases, with 17 bases between them. Germline CDR1 and CDR2: SGHRS and YFSETQ. The CDR3 has 17 amino acids. The DNA of the CDR3 is TGCGCCAGCAGCTTGGCCCCCCTGGACAGCCTAAATGAAAAACTGTTTTTT. Translated, it gives CASSLAPLDSLNEKLFF.

This chain links TRBV7-9 with TRBJ2-3, with TRBD2 matching over 9 bases. The J segment lost 3 bases and the V segment lost 3 bases, leaving 10 bases of the junction unmatched. The CDR3 is 17 residues long. In germline, CDR1 is SEHNR, CDR2 FQNEAQ (reference sequence). In nucleotides, the CDR3 is TGTGCCAGCAGCTTCACTTGGGGCGGGAGGGCAACAGATACGCAGTATTTT. Translation gives CASSFTWGGRATDTQYF.

The CDR3 here is CASSLRQKETQYF. DNA of the CDR3: TGTGCCAGCAGCTTACGGCAGAAAGAGACCCAGTACTTC. V is TRBV7-9 and J is TRBJ2-5; D is uncertain. With 2 bases removed from V and 3 bases from J, the gap between germline ends came to 7 bases. This CDR3 spans 13 amino acids. Germline V lookup: CDR1 SEHNR, CDR2 FQNEAQ (reference sequence). Based on the CDR3 plus reference TRBV7-9 and TRBJ2-5, the full variable domain is DTGVSQNPRHKITKRGQNVTFRCDPISEHNRLYWYRQTLGQGPEFLTYFQNEAQLEKSRLLSDRFSAERPKGSFSTLEIQRTEQGDSAMYLCASSLRQKETQYFGPGTRLLVL.

The sample holds one count of this clone. The chain carries TRBV18 and TRBJ2-2; D not certain. Trimming took 1 base from V and 1 from J, leaving 10 bases between them. CDR3 length equals 16 residues. In germline, CDR1 is KGHSH, CDR2 LQKENI. CDR3 sequence (DNA): TGTGCCAGCTCACCACTGTCCGGCCAGAACACCGGGGAGCTGTTTTTT. This codes for CASSPLSGQNTGELFF. Full variable domain (missing parts from reference TRBV18 and TRBJ2-2): NAGVMQNPRHLVRRRGQEARLRCSPMKGHSHVYWYRQLPEEGLKFMVYLQKENIIDESGMPKERFSAEFPKEGPSILRIQQVVRGDSAAYFCASSPLSGQNTGELFFGEGSRLTVL.

The chain has TRBV10-1 and TRBJ2-1, with D possibly TRBD2 on 6 matching bases. This CDR3 contains 16 residues. From germline, CDR1 is WNHNN and CDR2 SYGVQD (reference sequence). Trimming removed 0 bases at V and 4 bases at J, with 13 bases between. CDR3 protein: CASSESRAGRYNEQFF. CDR3 nucleotide sequence: TGCGCCAGCAGTGAGTCGAGGGCGGGACGGTACAATGAGCAGTTCTTC.

The chain is built from TRBV28 and TRBJ1-2; 9 bases agree with TRBD1. After removal of 4 bases from V and 4 bases from J, the junction contained 4 bases not matched to a gene. The germline CDR1 and CDR2 sequences are MDHEN and SYDVKM. The CDR3 spans 14 residues. The CDR3 region is CASSYGQGSYGYTF. CDR3 DNA: TGTGCCAGCAGTTACGGACAGGGGTCCTATGGCTACACCTTC.

The chain recombines TRBV18 with TRBJ2-5, with 14 bases lining up with TRBD2. The V and J ends lost 3 bases and 4 bases, in that order; junction bases with no gene match: 4. From germline, CDR1 is KGHSH and CDR2 LQKENI. This CDR3 region has 16 residues. In DNA, the CDR3 is TGTGCCAGCTCACCGTCCGGACTAGCGGGAGGAGAGACCCAGTACTTC. This encodes CASSPSGLAGGETQYF.

The CDR3 spells CASSLVALNTGELFF. Here the CDR3 DNA reads TGTGCCAGCAGCTTAGTGGCGTTGAACACCGGGGAGCTGTTTTTT. The genes are TRBV7-9 and TRBJ2-2, with D unclear. Germline V CDR1 and CDR2: SEHNR, FQNEAQ (reference sequence). The CDR3 is made up of 15 amino acids. Trimming stripped 1 base from V and 1 base from J, with 7 bases between. Together with reference TRBV7-9 and TRBJ2-2, the CDR3 gives the full variable domain: DTGVSQNPRHKITKRGQNVTFRCDPISEHNRLYWYRQTLGQGPEFLTYFQNEAQLEKSRLLSDRFSAERPKGSFSTLEIQRTEQGDSAMYLCASSLVALNTGELFFGEGSRLTVL.

The chain recombines TRBV5-1 with TRBJ2-2; D not certain. The CDR3 consists of 16 residues. Between the trimmed V and J ends, which lost 0 bases and 6 bases, there was a span of 15 bases. The germline gives CDR1 SGHRS, CDR2 YFSETQ. CDR3 region: CASSLAGRTGPGELFF. CDR3 nucleotide sequence: TGCGCCAGCAGCTTGGCCGGCAGGACCGGCCCCGGGGAGCTGTTTTTT.

The CDR3 protein is CASSKREQYF. The CDR3 nucleotides read TGTGCCAGCAGCAAAAGGGAGCAGTACTTC. This rearrangement joins TRBV28 to TRBJ2-7; D gene uncertain. From germline, CDR1 is MDHEN and CDR2 SYDVKM. Trimming stripped 6 bases from V and 7 bases from J, with 7 bases between. The CDR3 consists of 10 residues.